The entry that follows covers one T cell receptor beta chain sequence. Its matching antigen is unknown. Produced via immunoSEQ multiplex PCR; TCRdb's table is partial and in-frame only. The table has around 140,000 clones, about 93% seen once. The data derive from a study of T cell responses to AZD1222 COVID-19 vaccine. General observations from the study: The study found Spike-specific TCR breadth and depth rose after two AZD1222 doses. Females made up more of the donors, who were largely white British, and clonal diversity may have come out too low. Dominant CD4 TCR responses targeted spike regions 160-218 and 743-854. The repertoires were collected only after the peak T cell response.

V shed 3 bases, J shed 8 bases, and the junction held 1 base outside the gene matches. CDR3 length: 15 amino acids. Germline CDR1 MGHRA, CDR2 YSYEKL. V and J are TRBV4-1 and TRBJ2-1, with 16 bases fitting TRBD2. The sample consisted of peripheral blood, taken on day 0 of AZD1222 vaccination. This clonotype was sampled from an adult in good health. This chain's CDR3 is CASSQGLAGGYEQFF. CDR3 in DNA: TGCGCCAGCAGCCAGGGACTAGCGGGAGGGTATGAGCAGTTCTTC.